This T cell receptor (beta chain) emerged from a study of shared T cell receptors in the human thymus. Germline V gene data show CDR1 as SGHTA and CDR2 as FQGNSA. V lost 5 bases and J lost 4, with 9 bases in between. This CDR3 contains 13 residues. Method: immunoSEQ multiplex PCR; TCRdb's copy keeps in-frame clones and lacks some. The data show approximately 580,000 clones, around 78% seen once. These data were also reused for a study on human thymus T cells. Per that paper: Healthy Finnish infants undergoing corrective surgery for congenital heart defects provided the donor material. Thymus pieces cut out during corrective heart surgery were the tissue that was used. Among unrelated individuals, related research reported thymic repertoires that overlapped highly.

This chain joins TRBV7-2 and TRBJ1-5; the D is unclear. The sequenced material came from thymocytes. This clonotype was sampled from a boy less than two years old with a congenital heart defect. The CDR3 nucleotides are TGTGCCAGCAGCGGGCGAGGGAATCAGCCCCAGCATTTT. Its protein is CASSGRGNQPQHF.